This entry lists 25 T cell receptor beta chains sequenced from one sample in a study of blood T cell repertoires in COVID-19. Sequencing was performed with immunoSEQ multiplex PCR; in TCRdb, only in-frame clones are kept and a portion is missing. The table includes approximately 150,000 clones, roughly 90% detected once. What was sequenced was PBMCs or T cells enriched from blood (not recorded which). The receptors derive from a human donor with acute COVID-19. The donor label of this sample is uncertain.

This clone was recorded once. The rearrangement links TRBV24-1 to TRBJ2-5; D is perhaps TRBD2 (6 bases). V shed 4 bases and J shed 5 bases, with 13 bases lying between them. There are 14 residues in the CDR3. Germline CDR1 KGHDR, CDR2 SFDVKD. The CDR3 coding sequence is TGTGCCACCAGTGACCCCCAGGGAGGTGAGACCCAGTACTTC. Amino acid sequence: CATSDPQGGETQYF.

As DNA, the CDR3 is TGTGCCTGGAGTCCCCCTGATCTTCTGAGCACTGAAGCTTTCTTT. Protein: CAWSPPDLLSTEAFF. The chain links TRBV30 to TRBJ1-1; the D is unclear. The V gene's germline CDR1 is GTSNPN and CDR2 SVGIG (reference sequence). The V end was cut by 2 bases, the J end by 4 bases, with 17 bases between. CDR3 length: 15 residues.

The V call is TRBV3-1 (or the pseudogene TRBV3-2), the J call TRBJ1-2; D is perhaps TRBD1 (6 bases). This CDR3 has 14 amino acids. The V end was cut by 1 base, the J end by 1 base, with 7 bases between. Germline loops: CDR1 LGHDT, CDR2 YNNKEL (reference sequence). The CDR3 DNA reads as TGTGCCAGCAGCCAAGGGACAGTTAACTATGGCTACACCTTC. Residues: CASSQGTVNYGYTF.

V gene TRBV9 combines with J gene TRBJ2-5; 14 nucleotides agree with TRBD2. The CDR3 has 17 residues. Trimming took 3 bases from V and 4 from J; bases not matched to a gene: 8. CDR1 is SGDLS, CDR2 YYNGEE, per germline. Here the CDR3 reads CASSARSTSGGGETQYF. The CDR3 DNA follows: TGTGCCAGCAGCGCGAGATCGACTAGCGGGGGGGGAGAGACCCAGTACTTC. The full variable domain, rest sourced from reference TRBV9 and TRBJ2-5, is DSGVTQTPKHLITATGQRVTLRCSPRSGDLSVYWYQQSLDQGLQFLIQYYNGEERAKGNILERFSAQQFPDLHSELNLSSLELGDSALYFCASSARSTSGGGETQYFGPGTRLLVL.

This clone appeared a single time. The J gene is TRBJ2-2, the V gene TRBV6-2 or TRBV6-3; D gene unclear. Trimming removed 2 bases from V and 11 bases from J, with 12 bases in between. The CDR3 covers 13 residues. The germline V gene encodes CDR1 MNHEY and CDR2 SVGEGT. For the CDR3, the DNA is TGTGCCAGCAGTTACCCTGTAGCACAAGAGCTGTTTTTT. Amino acid sequence: CASSYPVAQELFF.

J is TRBJ2-5 and V is TRBV7-2, with D perhaps TRBD1 (5 bases). This CDR3 spans 13 amino acids. CDR1 is SGHTA and CDR2 is FQGNSA in the germline V gene. The ends were cut back, 3 bases at V and 4 bases at J, with 9 bases in the middle. The CDR3: CASSLGLPETQYF. CDR3 DNA sequence: TGTGCCAGCAGCTTGGGGCTCCCAGAGACCCAGTACTTC.

The chain has TRBV30 and TRBJ1-2; D is ambiguous. The CDR3 loop spans 13 amino acids. Germline V gene sequence: CDR1 GTSNPN, CDR2 SVGIG (reference sequence). V was pared by 1 base and J by 10 bases, with 16 bases between. CDR3 nucleotide sequence: TGTGCCTGGAGTGCGTTGACTGATCGGTCCTACACCTTC. Translating it yields CAWSALTDRSYTF.

V usage is TRBV18 and J usage is TRBJ2-7; the match to TRBD1 covers 7 bases. Germline V gives CDR1 KGHSH, CDR2 LQKENI. There are 15 residues in the CDR3. V was clipped by 1 base and J by 6 bases; unmatched bases: 9. CDR3 protein: CASSPRDRERIEQYF. The DNA for the CDR3 is TGTGCCAGCTCACCACGTGACAGGGAAAGGATCGAGCAGTACTTC.

The chain couples TRBV28 to TRBJ2-7; 9 nucleotides agree with TRBD2. Germline CDR1 is MDHEN and CDR2 is SYDVKM. The ends lost 5 bases at V and 0 bases at J; junction bases unmatched: 17. CDR3 size: 19 residues. The chain's CDR3 is CASSPGTSFGRKSSYEQYF. In nucleotides, the CDR3 is TGTGCCAGCAGTCCCGGGACTAGCTTCGGACGGAAGAGCTCCTACGAGCAGTACTTC. The entire variable domain, with the rest obtained from reference TRBV28 and TRBJ2-7, is as follows: DVKVTQSSRYLVKRTGEKVFLECVQDMDHENMFWYRQDPGLGLRLIYFSYDVKMKEKGDIPEGYSVSREKKERFSLILESASTNQTSMYLCASSPGTSFGRKSSYEQYFGPGTRLTVT.

This clone has just one count. The chain combines TRBV3-1 (or the pseudogene TRBV3-2) with TRBJ1-6; 9 bases align to TRBD1. From germline, CDR1 is LGHDT and CDR2 YNNKEL (reference sequence). With V trimmed by 0 bases and J by 7 bases, 4 bases remained unmatched. This CDR3 is built from 16 residues. DNA of the CDR3: TGTGCCAGCAGCCAAGATGGCGGACAGGGGAATTCACCCCTCCACTTT. Amino acid sequence: CASSQDGGQGNSPLHF.

The V gene is TRBV19, the J gene TRBJ1-1; TRBD1 matches 10 bases. CDR3 length equals 16 residues. Germline assignment: CDR1 LNHDA and CDR2 SQIVND (reference sequence). The V and J ends lost 2 bases and 4 bases, in that order; junction bases with no gene match: 7. The CDR3 is CASSIPRTGGLTEAFF. The DNA of the CDR3 is TGTGCCAGTAGTATACCGCGGACAGGGGGGCTCACTGAAGCTTTCTTT.

CDR3 DNA: TGTGCCTGGACCACGAGTCTGACTAATGAAAAACTGTTTTTT. Its protein is CAWTTSLTNEKLFF. The J gene is TRBJ1-4, the V gene TRBV30; D is unresolved. The CDR3 is 14 residues long. Germline V CDR1 and CDR2: GTSNPN, SVGIG (reference sequence). The germline V and J ends were trimmed by 4 bases and 2 bases, with 11 bases remaining between them.

The CDR3 here is CASSFGRTRDEQYF. The CDR3, as DNA: TGTGCCAGCAGCTTCGGGCGGACGCGGGACGAGCAGTACTTC. The gene calls are TRBV7-2 and TRBJ2-7, with D tentatively TRBD2 (5 bases). This CDR3 spans 14 amino acids. CDR1 and CDR2 from the germline V gene are SGHTA and FQGNSA. V dropped 3 bases and J dropped 5 bases, with 14 bases sitting between them.

V usage is TRBV19 and J usage is TRBJ1-1, with D perhaps TRBD1 (5 bases). There are 14 residues in the CDR3. Per the germline V gene, CDR1 is LNHDA and CDR2 is SQIVND (reference sequence). Trimming removed 3 bases at V and 0 bases at J, with 8 bases between. This CDR3 reads CASSIWGVNTEAFF. The CDR3 coding sequence is TGTGCCAGTAGTATCTGGGGCGTGAACACTGAAGCTTTCTTT.

The V call is TRBV7-2, the J call TRBJ1-1; D call uncertain. The germline V and J ends were trimmed by 2 bases and 5 bases, with 15 bases remaining between them. The CDR3 has 15 residues. Germline V gene sequence: CDR1 SGHTA, CDR2 FQGNSA. The CDR3 reads CASSLRVMGGTEAFF. CDR3 nucleotide sequence: TGTGCCAGCAGCTTACGGGTCATGGGTGGGACTGAAGCTTTCTTT.

This clone was detected only a few times. This chain joins TRBV6-4 and TRBJ2-7; the match to TRBD2 covers 11 bases. V gave up 4 bases and J gave up 0 bases; unmatched junction bases: 2. The germline V gene encodes CDR1 MRHNA and CDR2 SNTAGT. CDR3 length: 15 residues. The DNA for the CDR3 is TGTGCCAGCAGTGCCCTAGCGGGGGGCTCCTACGAGCAGTACTTC. It codes for CASSALAGGSYEQYF.

In the case of this clone: Distinct nucleotide sequences in the sample also encode this CDR3. V gene TRBV5-1 combines with J gene TRBJ2-3, with 12 bases matching TRBD2. Trimming removed 2 bases from V and 6 bases from J; junction bases left unmatched: 4. The CDR3 is 15 residues long. CDR1 is SGHRS and CDR2 is YFSETQ in the germline V gene. As DNA, the CDR3 is TGCGCCAGCAGCTTCGGACTAGCGGGGACTGATACGCAGTATTTT. Protein product: CASSFGLAGTDTQYF.

This chain joins TRBV2 and TRBJ1-1; 7 nucleotides match TRBD1. V was clipped by 4 bases and J by 6 bases; unmatched bases: 8. The CDR3 is made up of 14 amino acids. Germline CDR1 reads SNHLY; CDR2 reads FYNNEI. CDR3 bases: TGTGCCAGCAGTGCGTCCAGGGGGAATCCTGAAGCTTTCTTT. It yields the protein CASSASRGNPEAFF.

The V call is TRBV11-3, the J call TRBJ2-1, with 12 bases matching TRBD2. Trimming took 1 base from V and 6 from J; bases not matched to a gene: 4. The CDR3 has 16 amino acids. Germline V gene data show CDR1 as SGHNT and CDR2 as YENEEA. The CDR3 reads CASSLVLAGGGNEQFF. CDR3 sequence (DNA): TGTGCCAGCAGCTTAGTACTAGCGGGGGGTGGCAATGAGCAGTTCTTC.

This chain connects TRBV4-1 to TRBJ1-3; 7 bases align to TRBD1. The junction had 12 bases not matched to a gene; V was cut back by 3 bases and J by 10 bases. CDR3 length equals 15 residues. CDR1 and CDR2 (germline): MGHRA, YSYEKL. CDR3 protein: CASSQTGSTVDTIYF. CDR3 coding DNA: TGCGCCAGCAGCCAGACAGGGAGCACGGTTGATACCATATATTTT.

This clone was picked up a small number of times. The chain has TRBV5-4 and TRBJ2-7; 8 nucleotides match TRBD1. The CDR3 sequence is 15 residues long. Germline trimming cut 4 bases from V and 3 bases from J; bases unmatched to any gene: 9. Germline V CDR1 and CDR2: SGHNT, YYREEE (reference sequence). Here the CDR3 DNA reads TGTGCCAGCAGCAGGGACAGGTCGGATTACTACGAGCAGTACTTC. Translation: CASSRDRSDYYEQYF.

The genes are TRBV27 and TRBJ1-5; TRBD1 matches at 9 bases. This CDR3 is 17 amino acids long. Per germline, CDR1 MNHEY and CDR2 SMNVEV (reference sequence). V shed 4 bases and J 3 bases; nucleotides not matched to a gene: 10. The CDR3 DNA is TGTGCCAGCAGTTCTAGGGGGGGACAGGGCCCCAATCAGCCCCAGCATTTT. This encodes CASSSRGGQGPNQPQHF.

Only a few counts were recorded for this clone. This chain links TRBV3-1 (or the pseudogene TRBV3-2) with TRBJ2-3, with D unresolved. This CDR3 is built from 12 residues. V dropped 7 bases and J dropped 1 base, with 6 bases sitting between them. Germline V gene data show CDR1 as LGHDT and CDR2 as YNNKEL (reference sequence). CDR3 in DNA: TGTGCCAGCACCCGGGGCACAGATACGCAGTATTTT. Its protein product is CASTRGTDTQYF.

This chain uses TRBV10-3 with TRBJ2-3; 7 positions match TRBD1. Looked up from germline, CDR1 is ENHRY and CDR2 is SYGVKD. Trimming took 3 bases from V and 9 from J; bases not matched to a gene: 9. This CDR3 is 14 amino acids long. Here the CDR3 DNA reads TGTGCCATCAGTGATGAGGGGGCCCCGGGCACGCAGTATTTT. It specifies CAISDEGAPGTQYF.

Note on this clone: Other nucleotide sequences in the sample specify the same CDR3. The rearrangement links TRBV3-1 (or the pseudogene TRBV3-2) to TRBJ2-5; possible D gene TRBD2, 5 bases. Trimming shortened V by 1 base and J by 2 bases, and 8 bases separated the two germline ends. Germline CDR1 LGHDT, CDR2 YNNKEL (reference sequence). The CDR3 sequence is 14 residues long. For the CDR3, the DNA is TGTGCCAGCAGCCAAGTCACGGGACAAGAGACCCAGTACTTC. It yields the protein CASSQVTGQETQYF.